This is a list of T cell receptor beta chains from one sample in a study of T-cell memory formation after mild COVID-19. From the 5' RACE reads, TCRdb called clonotypes with MiXCR, one entry per CDR3 protein. The sample has 200,000 to 250,000 distinct CDR3 sequences; roughly 9.4% are singletons. Input material: PBMCs or a T cell subset sorted from them (not recorded which). The receptors were gathered from a man between 18 and 35 years old who had mild COVID-19 (a few samples of this study predate the infection). Cell type and time point are not known. CDR3s include the opening cysteine and the closing phenylalanine or tryptophan. The order of the fields is clone size, V gene, D gene, J gene, CDR3 DNA, CDR3 protein. A D gene is named only where the DNA matches it firmly. Only some rows state a clone size, as once, few, many or a class for expanded clones.

clone_size: -
v_call: TRBV4-3
d_call: TRBD1
j_call: TRBJ2-1
cdr3_nt: TGCGCCAGCAGCCAAGACCCCAGGGGGCGCGAAGGTGGGCAGTTCTTC
cdr3_aa: CASSQDPRGREGGQFF

clone_size: many
v_call: TRBV20-1
d_call: TRBD2
j_call: TRBJ2-7
cdr3_nt: TGCAGTGCTAGAGGGACTAGCGTAAATTACGAGCAGTACTTC
cdr3_aa: CSARGTSVNYEQYF

clone_size: -
v_call: TRBV6-2/TRBV6-3
d_call: -
j_call: TRBJ1-5
cdr3_nt: TGTGCCAGCAGCGACCGCTACAATCAGCCCCAGCATTTT
cdr3_aa: CASSDRYNQPQHF

clone_size: -
v_call: TRBV4-1
d_call: TRBD2
j_call: TRBJ2-7
cdr3_nt: TGCGCCAGCAGCCAAGCGTCGGGGGGAAGCTCCTACGAGCAGTACTTC
cdr3_aa: CASSQASGGSSYEQYF

clone_size: many
v_call: TRBV15
d_call: -
j_call: TRBJ1-1
cdr3_nt: TGTGCCACCAGCAGAGAAGGGGGGAGCACTGAAGCTTTCTTT
cdr3_aa: CATSREGGSTEAFF

clone_size: few
v_call: TRBV20-1
d_call: TRBD2
j_call: TRBJ2-3
cdr3_nt: TGCAGTGCTAGTACCAGTAGCGGGCGAAGGGATACGCAGTATTTT
cdr3_aa: CSASTSSGRRDTQYF

clone_size: few
v_call: TRBV20-1
d_call: -
j_call: TRBJ2-1
cdr3_nt: TGCAGTGCTATACCGCCTAGCACCTACAATGAGCAGTTCTTC
cdr3_aa: CSAIPPSTYNEQFF

clone_size: many
v_call: TRBV27
d_call: -
j_call: TRBJ1-2
cdr3_nt: TGTGCCAGCTCAACCTGGGGGGGCAGGGCGGGCTACACCTTC
cdr3_aa: CASSTWGGRAGYTF

clone_size: -
v_call: TRBV6-6
d_call: -
j_call: TRBJ1-1
cdr3_nt: TGTGCCACCCAGGAGGGACGGGCAACTGAAGCTTTCTTT
cdr3_aa: CATQEGRATEAFF

clone_size: many
v_call: TRBV6-5
d_call: TRBD1
j_call: TRBJ2-7
cdr3_nt: TGTGCCAGCAGACGACAGGGGGCTAACGAGCAGTACTTC
cdr3_aa: CASRRQGANEQYF

clone_size: -
v_call: TRBV5-1
d_call: -
j_call: TRBJ2-3
cdr3_nt: TGCGCCAGCAGCGGAACAGGGACTAGCACAGATACGCAGTATTTT
cdr3_aa: CASSGTGTSTDTQYF

clone_size: few
v_call: TRBV7-3
d_call: -
j_call: TRBJ2-1
cdr3_nt: TGTGCCAGCAGCTTATTGGTTGGGAAAAGAGGGGGCAATGAGCAGTTCTTC
cdr3_aa: CASSLLVGKRGGNEQFF

clone_size: few
v_call: TRBV3-1
d_call: TRBD2
j_call: TRBJ2-1
cdr3_nt: TGTGCCAGCAGCCGGACTAGCGTGGGATACAATGAGCAGTTCTTC
cdr3_aa: CASSRTSVGYNEQFF

clone_size: -
v_call: TRBV9
d_call: TRBD1
j_call: TRBJ1-5
cdr3_nt: TGTGCCAGCAGTCTAACAGGGGATAGCAATCAGCCCCAGCATTTT
cdr3_aa: CASSLTGDSNQPQHF

clone_size: -
v_call: TRBV7-2
d_call: -
j_call: TRBJ2-4
cdr3_nt: TGTGCCAACAGAGAGGGGGGGACCAAAAACATTCAGTACTTC
cdr3_aa: CANREGGTKNIQYF

clone_size: many
v_call: TRBV4-1
d_call: TRBD1
j_call: TRBJ2-5
cdr3_nt: TGCGCCAGCAGCCCGGGACAGGGGGGAGAGACCCAGTACTTC
cdr3_aa: CASSPGQGGETQYF